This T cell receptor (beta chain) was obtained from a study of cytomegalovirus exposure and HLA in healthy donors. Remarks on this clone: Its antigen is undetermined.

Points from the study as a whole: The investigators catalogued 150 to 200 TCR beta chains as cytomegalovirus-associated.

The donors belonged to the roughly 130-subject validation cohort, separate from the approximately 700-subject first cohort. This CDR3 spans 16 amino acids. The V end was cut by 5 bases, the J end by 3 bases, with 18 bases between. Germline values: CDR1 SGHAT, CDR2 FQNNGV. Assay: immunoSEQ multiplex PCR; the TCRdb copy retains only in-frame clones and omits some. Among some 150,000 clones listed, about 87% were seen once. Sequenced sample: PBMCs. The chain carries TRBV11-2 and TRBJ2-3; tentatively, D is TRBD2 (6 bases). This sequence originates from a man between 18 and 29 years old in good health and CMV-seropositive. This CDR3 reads CASSPTGTVRTDTQYF. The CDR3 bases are TGTGCCAGCAGCCCAACCGGGACTGTGAGAACAGATACGCAGTATTTT.